This TCR beta chain was observed in a study of shared clonotypes between healthy human individuals. The germline gives CDR1 SGHTA, CDR2 FQGNSA. The CDR3 totals 12 residues. V lost 11 bases to trimming and J lost 4 bases, with 12 bases between them. Remarks on this clone: Its antigen is unidentified.

Findings and caveats of the study: Naive subsets generally had larger estimated richness than memory subsets. Sampling involved blood alone; tissue repertoires likely differ.

Only in-frame clones appear in the TCRdb table, and some are missing; sequencing was by immunoSEQ multiplex PCR. The sample lists about 870,000 clones; around 92% were seen once. Positively selected for CCR7, the CD45RO-negative cells used as naive CD8 cells excluded terminally differentiated effector memory CD45RA+ cells. The TCR comes from a man between 25 and 39 years old in good health. The gene calls are TRBV7-2 and TRBJ2-4; no firm D call. Input material: naive CD8+ T cells sorted from blood. This chain's CDR3 is CAGEGAKNIQYF. In DNA form, the CDR3 reads TGTGCCGGAGAAGGAGCTAAAAACATTCAGTACTTC.